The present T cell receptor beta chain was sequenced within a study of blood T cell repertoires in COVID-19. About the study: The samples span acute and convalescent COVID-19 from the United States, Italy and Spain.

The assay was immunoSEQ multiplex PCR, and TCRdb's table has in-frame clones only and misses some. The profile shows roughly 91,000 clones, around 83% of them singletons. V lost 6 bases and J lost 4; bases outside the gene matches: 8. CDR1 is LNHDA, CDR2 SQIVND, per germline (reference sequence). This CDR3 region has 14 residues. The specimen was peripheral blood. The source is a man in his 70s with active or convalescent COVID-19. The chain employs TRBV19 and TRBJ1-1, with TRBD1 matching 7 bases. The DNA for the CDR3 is TGTGCCAGTAGGAACCGACAGGGCATCACTGAAGCTTTCTTT. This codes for CASRNRQGITEAFF.